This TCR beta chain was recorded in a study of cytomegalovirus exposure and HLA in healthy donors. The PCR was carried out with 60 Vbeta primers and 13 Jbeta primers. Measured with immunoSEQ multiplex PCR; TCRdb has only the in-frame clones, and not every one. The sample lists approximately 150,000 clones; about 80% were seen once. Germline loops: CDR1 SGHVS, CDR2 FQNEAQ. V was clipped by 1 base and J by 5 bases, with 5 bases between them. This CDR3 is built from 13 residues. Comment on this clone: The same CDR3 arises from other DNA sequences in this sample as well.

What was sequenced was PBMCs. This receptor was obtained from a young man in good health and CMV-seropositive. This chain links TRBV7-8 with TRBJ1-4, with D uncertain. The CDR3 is CASSLGGNEKLFF. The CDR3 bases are TGTGCCAGCAGCTTAGGAGGGAATGAAAAACTGTTTTTT.